This TCR beta chain emerged from a study of blood T cell repertoires in COVID-19. Germline V CDR1 and CDR2: KGHSH, LQKENI. V trimming: 2 bases; J trimming: 2 bases; junction bases outside the gene matches: 2. The CDR3 has 15 amino acids. Sequenced by immunoSEQ multiplex PCR; TCRdb stores in-frame clones only, minus some. The table includes about 140,000 clones, roughly 90% detected once. Material for sequencing was PBMCs or T cells enriched from blood (not recorded which). The chain joins TRBV18 to TRBJ2-1, with 8 nucleotides matching TRBD2. The TCR comes from a man aged 45-65 years who had recovered from COVID-19. The CDR3 DNA follows: TGTGCCAGCTCACCAAAGCGGGAGCCCTACAATGAGCAGTTCTTC. Residues: CASSPKREPYNEQFF.